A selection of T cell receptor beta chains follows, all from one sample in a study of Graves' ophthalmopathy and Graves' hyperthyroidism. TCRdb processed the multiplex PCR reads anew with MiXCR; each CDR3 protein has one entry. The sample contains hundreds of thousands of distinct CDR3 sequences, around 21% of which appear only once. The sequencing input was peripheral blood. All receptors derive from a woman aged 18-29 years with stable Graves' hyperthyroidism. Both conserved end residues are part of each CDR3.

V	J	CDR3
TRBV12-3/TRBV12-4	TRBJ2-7	CASSRTSGGADEQYF
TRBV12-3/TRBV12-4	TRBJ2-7	CASSSRGGDEQYF
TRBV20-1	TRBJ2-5	CSARGPTGTSGRETQYF
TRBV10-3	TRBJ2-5	CAIGTGSFGETQYF
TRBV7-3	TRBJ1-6	CASSLGANSPLHF
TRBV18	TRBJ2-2	CASSRPGTNAGELFF
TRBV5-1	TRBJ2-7	CASSGLAGGPGYEQYF
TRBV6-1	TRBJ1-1	CASGAAMNTEAFF
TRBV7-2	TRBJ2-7	CASSLLHEQYF
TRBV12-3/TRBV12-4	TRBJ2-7	CASSSPKAAYEQYF
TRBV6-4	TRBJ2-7	CASRGTSRFPETGIIYEQYF
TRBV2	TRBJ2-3	CASSDRGQGTDTQYF
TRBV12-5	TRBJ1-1	CASGQQGSEAFF
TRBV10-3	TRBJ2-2	CAIREGGDTGELFF
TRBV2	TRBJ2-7	CASSPRGGGPEQYF
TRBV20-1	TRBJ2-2	CSVASGRSGELFF
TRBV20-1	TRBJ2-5	CSARTLRPRQETQYF
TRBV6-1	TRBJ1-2	CASSEAIPGGVRNYGYTF
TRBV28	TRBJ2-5	CASTPGALQETQYF
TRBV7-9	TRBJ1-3	CASSLVWGLANTIYF
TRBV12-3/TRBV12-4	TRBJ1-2	CASSLRVLNYGYTF
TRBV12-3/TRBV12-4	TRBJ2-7	CASSLKGTGEYEQYF
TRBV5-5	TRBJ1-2	CASSLGQSPNYGYTF
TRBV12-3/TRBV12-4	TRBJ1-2	CASSMTEDGYTF
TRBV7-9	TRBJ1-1	CASSLEGGEAFF
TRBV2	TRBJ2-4	CASKWDRENIQYF
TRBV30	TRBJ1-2	CAWSVGRRSGYTF
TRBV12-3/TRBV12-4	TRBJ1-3	CASSLGRSGNTIYF
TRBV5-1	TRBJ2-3	CASSFGLLSTDTQYF
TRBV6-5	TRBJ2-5	CASSYSATGSETQYF
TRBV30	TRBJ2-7	CAWGQGAQTYEQYF
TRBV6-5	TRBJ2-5	CASSQPGGPETQYF
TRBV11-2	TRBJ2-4	CASRPKVTKNIQYF
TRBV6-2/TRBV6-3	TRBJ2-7	CASTEGALTYEQYF
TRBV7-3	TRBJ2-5	CASSLTTSGGWETQYF
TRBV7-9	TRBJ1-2	CASSLDGIRTYGYTF
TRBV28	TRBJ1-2	CASSSTGRLSYGYTF
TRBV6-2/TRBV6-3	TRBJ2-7	CASRRAGTGVYEQYF